This T cell receptor beta chain comes out of a study of T-cell reconstitution after alpha-beta-depleted transplantation in children. The CDR3 sequence is 18 residues long. Trimming removed 3 bases from V and 1 base from J; junction bases left unmatched: 4. Germline V gives CDR1 KGHDR, CDR2 SFDVKD. This clonotype was counted between two and nine times. It was with unique molecular identifiers that the TCRbeta library was prepared. From the PCR reads, TCRdb called clonotypes with MiXCR, one entry per CDR3 protein. The sample shows more than 300,000 distinct CDR3 sequences, under 20% of them seen only once.

This receptor was obtained from a male patient aged 2 to 10 who had a stem cell transplant for acute lymphoblastic leukemia, so the T cells may come from the graft donor. The sample in question was PBMCs, mostly from graft donor cells, obtained 360 days after TCRalphabeta/CD19-depleted stem cell transplant. J is TRBJ2-1 and V is TRBV24-1, with 14 positions matching TRBD2. Here the CDR3 reads CATSDQGTSGSSYNEQFF. DNA for the CDR3: TGTGCCACCAGTGATCAAGGGACTAGCGGGAGTTCCTACAATGAGCAGTTCTTC.